Listed below are T cell receptor beta chains from one sample, sequenced in a study of shared T cell receptors in the human thymus. Sequencing was performed with immunoSEQ multiplex PCR; in TCRdb, only in-frame clones are kept and a portion is missing. This table has hundreds of thousands of clones, more than 75% appearing once. The same data also went into a second study, on human thymus T cells.

The sequenced material came from thymocytes. All receptors derive from a boy in the first two years of life with a congenital heart defect. The CDR3 runs from the conserved cysteine through the conserved F or W. Each record gives: J gene, D gene, V gene, clone size, CDR3 protein, CDR3 DNA. The D gene is left open where the match is weak. Rows may omit the clone size; those that give it use once, few, many or a size class.

>TRBJ2-3|TRBD2|TRBV9|-
CASSVGIAGGHFTDTQYF
TGTGCCAGCAGCGTCGGAATAGCGGGAGGCCACTTCACAGATACGCAGTATTTT
>TRBJ2-5|TRBD1|TRBV27|-
CASARDRAVGETQYF
TGTGCCAGCGCCCGTGACAGGGCAGTAGGAGAGACCCAGTACTTC
>TRBJ2-3|TRBD2|TRBV5-6|-
CASSLQEGLGSDTQYF
TGTGCCAGCAGCTTGCAGGAGGGACTAGGGTCAGATACGCAGTATTTT
>TRBJ2-7|-|TRBV7-9|-
CASSLGVQGTYEQYF
TGTGCCAGCAGCTTAGGGGTTCAGGGCACCTACGAGCAGTACTTC
>TRBJ1-5|-|TRBV7-2|-
CASSFTGFNQPQHF
TGTGCCAGCAGCTTTACAGGGTTCAATCAGCCCCAGCATTTT
>TRBJ2-7|-|TRBV10-1|-
CASSDGGLNEQYF
TGCGCCAGCAGTGACGGGGGGCTGAATGAGCAGTACTTC
>TRBJ2-7|-|TRBV19|-
CASSRDITYEQYF
TGTGCCAGTAGCCGGGACATAACCTACGAGCAGTACTTC
>TRBJ1-2|TRBD1|TRBV25-1|-
CASSDGDSEGYTF
TGTGCCAGCAGTGATGGGGACAGCGAGGGCTACACCTTC
>TRBJ2-7|TRBD1|TRBV14|-
CASSQDAGTDSYEQYF
TGTGCCAGCAGCCAAGATGCCGGGACAGACTCCTACGAGCAGTACTTC
>TRBJ2-7|-|TRBV21-1|-
CASISDRPAQEQYF
TGTGCCAGCATCTCGGACAGGCCAGCGCAGGAGCAGTACTTC
>TRBJ2-7|-|TRBV27|-
CASSLGRPPYEQYF
TGTGCCAGCAGTTTGGGGCGGCCCCCCTACGAGCAGTACTTC
>TRBJ2-5|TRBD2|TRBV12-5|-
CASGLVGLSGRPDGTQYF
TGTGCTAGTGGTTTGGTGGGACTTAGCGGGAGGCCCGACGGGACCCAGTACTTC
>TRBJ2-2|TRBD2|TRBV7-2|-
CASSLLAGVGTGELFF
TGTGCCAGCAGCTTACTAGCGGGAGTGGGGACCGGGGAGCTGTTTTTT
>TRBJ2-7|-|TRBV5-1|-
CASKGGYEQYF
TGCGCCAGCAAAGGGGGCTACGAGCAGTACTTC
>TRBJ2-7|-|TRBV12-5|-
CASGGGEGYEQYF
TGTGCTAGTGGTGGGGGCGAGGGCTACGAGCAGTACTTC
>TRBJ2-3|TRBD2|TRBV27|-
CASSPWTSGVSTDTQYF
TGTGCCAGCAGTCCCTGGACTAGCGGGGTTAGCACAGATACGCAGTATTTT
>TRBJ1-5|TRBD1|TRBV27|-
CASSPHNPGTGGKDQPQHF
TGTGCCAGCAGTCCCCATAACCCCGGGACAGGGGGCAAAGATCAGCCCCAGCATTTT
>TRBJ2-7|-|TRBV6-1|-
CASSEGEEVWYEQYF
TGTGCCAGCAGTGAAGGTGAGGAGGTTTGGTACGAGCAGTACTTC
>TRBJ2-1|TRBD2|TRBV14|-
CASSLARDYLSYNEQFF
TGTGCCAGCAGCCTTGCCCGGGACTATCTATCCTACAATGAGCAGTTCTTC
>TRBJ2-5|TRBD2|TRBV4-1|-
CASSQGPGGGSVQETQYF
TGCGCCAGCAGCCAAGGGCCAGGTGGCGGGAGTGTCCAAGAGACCCAGTACTTC
>TRBJ2-7|TRBD1|TRBV6-5|-
CASKQGKGSYEQYF
TGTGCCAGCAAACAGGGGAAGGGCTCCTACGAGCAGTACTTC
>TRBJ2-7|-|TRBV21-1|once
CASSNPTGTSGPGTYSYEQYF
TGTGCCAGCAGCAATCCGACCGGGACTAGCGGGCCCGGAACTTATTCCTACGAGCAGTACTTC
>TRBJ2-7|TRBD2|TRBV27|-
CASRAGDSYEQYF
TGTGCCAGCAGGGCGGGGGACTCCTACGAGCAGTACTTC
>TRBJ2-5|TRBD1|TRBV6-1|-
CASSWDRFVGETQYF
TGTGCCAGCAGTTGGGACAGGTTTGTTGGTGAGACCCAGTACTTC
>TRBJ2-1|TRBD2|TRBV4-3|-
CASSQDTAGGPLNMIF
TGCGCCAGCAGCCAAGATACGGCGGGAGGGCCTTTGAATATGATCTTC
>TRBJ2-4|TRBD1|TRBV2|-
CASGKTGTENIQYF
TGTGCCAGCGGCAAGACCGGGACAGAAAACATTCAGTACTTC
>TRBJ1-5|-|TRBV7-3|few
CASGRQYSNQPQHF
TGTGCCAGCGGGCGACAGTATAGCAATCAGCCCCAGCATTTT
>TRBJ2-1|-|TRBV4-3|-
CASSHGMPNEQFF
TGCGCCAGCAGCCATGGCATGCCTAATGAGCAGTTCTTC
>TRBJ2-1|TRBD1|TRBV7-2|-
CASSSIRQGAEQFF
TGTGCCAGCAGCTCCATCCGACAGGGGGCTGAGCAGTTCTTC
>TRBJ1-5|-|TRBV7-2|-
CASSQGEGRESRQPQHF
TGTGCCAGCAGCCAAGGGGAGGGTAGGGAGAGCAGGCAGCCCCAGCATTTT
>TRBJ1-1|-|TRBV5-4|-
CASSSPVLGANTEAFF
TGTGCCAGCAGCTCCCCGGTACTGGGGGCGAACACTGAAGCTTTCTTT
>TRBJ2-1|TRBD2|TRBV11-2|-
CATKWVLGRERSDEQFF
TGTGCCACCAAGTGGGTTTTAGGGCGGGAGCGATCGGATGAGCAGTTCTTC
>TRBJ1-2|TRBD1|TRBV4-2|-
CASSQDTGGYGYTF
TGTGCCAGCAGCCAAGATACAGGGGGCTATGGCTACACCTTC
>TRBJ2-3|-|TRBV27|-
CASSLRGYRDADTQYF
TGTGCCAGCAGTTTACGAGGGTACAGGGACGCAGATACGCAGTATTTT
>TRBJ2-7|-|TRBV4-3|once
CASSQEETSYEQYF
TGCGCCAGCAGCCAAGAGGAGACCTCCTACGAGCAGTACTTC
>TRBJ2-7|TRBD2|TRBV11-2|-
CASSPRGALAGRLEREQYF
TGTGCCAGCAGCCCTAGGGGGGCACTAGCGGGAAGATTGGAGCGCGAGCAGTACTTC
>TRBJ2-3|-|TRBV9|-
CASSPGADTQYF
TGTGCCAGCAGCCCCGGGGCAGATACGCAGTATTTT
>TRBJ2-5|-|TRBV30|-
CAWSASGTQYF
TGTGCCTGGAGTGCGAGCGGGACCCAGTACTTC
>TRBJ1-5|-|TRBV27|-
CATKKTAGGNQPQHF
TGTGCCACCAAAAAGACGGCGGGGGGCAATCAGCCCCAGCATTTT
>TRBJ2-1|TRBD2|TRBV4-2|-
CASSHGGLAGGSSYNEQFF
TGTGCCAGCAGCCACGGAGGGCTAGCGGGGGGGAGCTCCTACAATGAGCAGTTCTTC
>TRBJ2-5|TRBD2|TRBV14|-
CASSRTSYKTQYF
TGTGCCAGCTCCCGGACTAGCTATAAGACCCAGTACTTC
>TRBJ2-3|-|TRBV7-2|-
CASSPRPLRSSTDTQYF
TGTGCCAGCAGCCCCCGCCCCCTGAGGTCTAGCACAGATACGCAGTATTTT
>TRBJ2-7|TRBD1|TRBV7-2|-
CASSHRDRGGSYEQYF
TGTGCCAGCAGCCATCGGGACAGGGGGGGCTCCTACGAGCAGTACTTC
>TRBJ2-7|-|TRBV5-8|-
CASSLAHPRYEQYF
TGTGCCAGCAGCTTGGCACATCCCCGCTACGAGCAGTACTTC
>TRBJ2-7|TRBD2|TRBV6-1|-
CASSPGLAGPYEQYF
TGTGCCAGCAGCCCAGGACTAGCGGGACCCTACGAGCAGTACTTC
>TRBJ2-6|TRBD2|TRBV27|-
CASSFRVGLAFGANVLTF
TGTGCCAGCAGTTTTCGGGTGGGACTAGCATTTGGGGCCAACGTCCTGACTTTC
>TRBJ1-1|-|TRBV5-5|-
CASSASWGGVFIMNTEAFF
TGTGCCAGCAGCGCGAGTTGGGGAGGGGTCTTTATTATGAACACTGAAGCTTTCTTT
>TRBJ2-1|TRBD2|TRBV4-2|-
CASSQDRGPGLALNEQFF
TGTGCCAGCAGCCAAGATCGGGGCCCGGGACTAGCATTAAATGAGCAGTTCTTC
>TRBJ2-5|TRBD2|TRBV4-2|-
CASSQVRSGGQKTQYF
TGTGCCAGCAGCCAAGTACGGTCGGGAGGGCAGAAGACCCAGTACTTC
>TRBJ2-1|TRBD1|TRBV6-5|-
CASRGTVLDNEQFF
TGTGCCAGCAGGGGGACAGTACTCGACAATGAGCAGTTCTTC
>TRBJ2-3|TRBD2|TRBV7-9|-
CASTRLGGGTDTQYF
TGTGCCAGCACCCGCCTTGGGGGGGGCACAGATACGCAGTATTTT
>TRBJ1-2|-|TRBV19|-
CASSSPQGRNYGYTF
TGTGCCAGTAGTAGCCCCCAAGGGAGGAACTATGGCTACACCTTC
>TRBJ2-7|TRBD2|TRBV30|-
CASGLAGGPSYEQYF
TGTGCCTCGGGACTAGCGGGAGGACCCTCCTACGAGCAGTACTTC
>TRBJ2-3|-|TRBV12-1|once
CASSLDRASTDTQYF
TGTGCCAGCAGCTTGGACAGGGCTAGCACAGATACGCAGTATTTT
>TRBJ1-5|-|TRBV12-5|-
CASGSQGSRRPQHF
TGTGCTAGTGGTTCCCAGGGATCCCGTCGGCCCCAGCATTTT
>TRBJ1-5|TRBD1|TRBV6-5|-
CASSFTGVRQPQHF
TGTGCCAGCAGTTTCACAGGGGTTAGGCAGCCCCAGCATTTT